One and the same sample provided the 7 T cell receptor beta chains below, sequenced in a study of shared clonotypes between healthy human individuals. The data were produced by immunoSEQ multiplex PCR, yet TCRdb's version contains in-frame clones alone and is incomplete. The data contain about 1 million clones, roughly 80% of them singletons. Sequencing input: memory CD4+ T cells sorted from blood. Specified subset: CD45RA-negative fraction. These receptors all stem from a man younger than 30 in good health.

The rearrangement links TRBV7-9 to TRBJ1-5; D remains ambiguous. This CDR3 comprises 13 residues. The V end lost 2 bases, the J end lost 5 bases, and 7 bases lay between the germline ends. Germline assignment: CDR1 SEHNR and CDR2 FQNEAQ (reference sequence). The DNA of the CDR3 is TGTGCCAGCAGCTTAAGCTCGGATCAGCCCCAGCATTTT. This translates into CASSLSSDQPQHF.

The genes are TRBV7-9 and TRBJ2-1; 13 nucleotides line up with TRBD2. The V segment lost 1 base and the J segment 11 bases; nucleotides outside the gene matches: 8. Per the germline V gene, CDR1 is SEHNR and CDR2 is FQNEAQ (reference sequence). The CDR3 is made up of 16 amino acids. The CDR3 nucleotides are TGTGCCAGCAGCTTAGTGGGACTAGCGGGACTCCAGAAGCAGTTCTTC. It is translated as CASSLVGLAGLQKQFF.

This clone came up once. The chain has TRBV7-2 and TRBJ2-5; 7 nucleotides align to TRBD2. The CDR3 loop spans 15 amino acids. Germline V gene lookup returns CDR1 SGHTA and CDR2 FQGNSA. After removal of 1 base from V and 5 bases from J, the junction contained 7 bases not matched to a gene. CDR3 coding DNA: TGTGCCAGCAGCTTAGGAGGGAGGGCCGGGGAGACCCAGTACTTC. Protein: CASSLGGRAGETQYF.

Comments on this clone: Other DNA sequences in the sample encode the same CDR3. The V and J genes are TRBV10-1 and TRBJ2-2; D possibly matches TRBD1 or TRBD2 (5 bases each). The V end lost 5 bases, the J end lost 0 bases, and 10 bases lay between the germline ends. This CDR3 spans 15 amino acids. Per the germline V gene, CDR1 is WNHNN and CDR2 is SYGVQD (reference sequence). CDR3 protein: CASSSGTANTGELFF. CDR3 in DNA: TGCGCCAGCAGTTCGGGGACGGCGAACACCGGGGAGCTGTTTTTT.

This chain joins TRBV6-6 and TRBJ2-2, with D hard to call. Trimming took off 6 bases at V and 2 bases at J, with 10 bases between the two ends. Looked up from germline, CDR1 is MNHNY and CDR2 is SVGAGI (reference sequence). The CDR3 covers 14 residues. CDR3 in DNA: TGTGCCAGCAGCTTAGCTCTAAACACCGGGGAGCTGTTTTTT. Its translation: CASSLALNTGELFF.

The chain uses TRBV10-3 and TRBJ1-5; D is ambiguous. The CDR3 is made up of 13 amino acids. Trimming shortened V by 8 bases and J by 3 bases, and 11 bases separated the two germline ends. The V gene's germline CDR1 is ENHRY and CDR2 SYGVKD. CDR3 protein: CAIRAGFNQPQHF. The DNA for the CDR3 is TGTGCCATCCGGGCGGGGTTCAATCAGCCCCAGCATTTT.

The V gene is TRBV7-9, the J gene TRBJ2-3, with TRBD2 matching 11 bases. Germline V CDR1 and CDR2: SEHNR, FQNEAQ (reference sequence). With 2 bases clipped from V and 4 bases from J, the junction kept 8 bases outside the gene matches. The CDR3 is 17 residues long. CDR3 protein: CASSLRLAGGLADTQYF. CDR3 sequence (DNA): TGTGCCAGCAGCTTACGCCTAGCGGGGGGCCTGGCAGATACGCAGTATTTT.